The TCR beta chain described here comes from a study of T cell repertoires in cytomegalovirus infection. Study-level points and caveats: HLA-C-restricted CMV clonotypes gave the most frequent clonotype in two of eight donors.

This CDR3 is 14 amino acids long. Germline V gives CDR1 LNHNV, CDR2 YYDKDF (reference sequence). V gave up 5 bases and J gave up 3 bases; unmatched junction bases: 5. TCRdb redid the calling of the reads with MiXCR, one entry per CDR3 protein. Of around 900,000 distinct CDR3 sequences in the sample, roughly 30% are singletons; the top ten hold 10% to 15%. This clonotype was seen a handful of times. Its antigen is as yet unknown. V and J are TRBV15 and TRBJ2-7; 9 bases align to TRBD1. The receptor was derived from a human donor in good health (CMV status not recorded). Some clones in this sample may be carry-over from other donors' samples. Material: cultured CD8+ T cells from PBMCs, obtained from culture after CMV antigen stimulation. The CDR3 region has the DNA TGTGCCACCAGCGACCACAGGGGGCTCTACGAGCAGTACGTC. The encoded protein is CATSDHRGLYEQYV.